Given below is one T cell receptor beta chain in context. Data came from immunoSEQ multiplex PCR; TCRdb stores just in-frame clones and leaves some out. The sample includes over 200,000 clones, around four fifths of them seen just once. The record originates from a study of blood T cell repertoires in COVID-19. Source material: peripheral blood. The sequence came from a man older than 75 with acute or convalescent COVID-19.

CDR3 in DNA: TGTGCCAGCAGTTTAGGAGGGCCAGTTATGAACACTGAAGCTTTCTTT. This encodes CASSLGGPVMNTEAFF. The rearrangement links TRBV27 to TRBJ1-1; D ambiguous. The V gene's germline CDR1 is MNHEY and CDR2 SMNVEV (reference sequence). The CDR3 has 16 amino acids. Trimming stripped 2 bases from V and 0 bases from J, with 13 bases between.